This T cell receptor beta chain was identified in a study of OX40 agonist ivuxolimab in advanced cancers. Germline V gene lookup returns CDR1 SGHVS and CDR2 FQNEAQ. The V gene lost 1 base and the J gene lost 4 bases, with 14 bases spanning the gap. The CDR3 extends over 16 amino acids. The protocol was immunoSEQ multiplex PCR, while the TCRdb copy is restricted to in-frame clones and leaves out a portion. Of about 76,000 clones listed, roughly 86% are singletons. The receptor's source is an adult with an advanced solid tumor such as melanoma, head and neck, liver or kidney cancer. The chain couples TRBV7-8 to TRBJ1-5, with D possibly matching TRBD1 (5 bases). The sequencing here drew on CD4+ or CD8+ T cells sorted from blood, taken in a trial of the OX40 agonist ivuxolimab. CDR3 sequence: CASSLEEGIGNQPQHF. Written as DNA, the CDR3 is TGTGCCAGCAGCTTAGAGGAGGGGATTGGGAATCAGCCCCAGCATTTT. The whole variable domain, filled in from reference TRBV7-8 and TRBJ1-5, reads GAGVSQSPRYKVAKRGQDVALRCDPISGHVSLFWYQQALGQGPEFLTYFQNEAQLDKSGLPSDRFFAERPEGSVSTLKIQRTQQEDSAVYLCASSLEEGIGNQPQHFGDGTRLSIL.